A selection of T cell receptor beta chains follows, all from one sample in a study of CXCR3-negative and CXCR3-positive naive CD8 T cells. TCRdb reprocessed the 5' RACE reads and keeps a single row for each CDR3 protein, giving no DNA. Its table records 35,000 to 40,000 distinct CDR3 sequences. The specimen sequenced was memory CD8+ T cells from blood. The receptors come from a human donor in good health. Some clones in this sample may be carry-over from other donors' samples. Each CDR3 is given with its conserved first and last residue. Each record gives: J gene, V gene, CDR3 protein.

j_call: TRBJ1-1; v_call: TRBV18; cdr3_aa: CASSPPRQGEGNTEAFF
j_call: TRBJ1-2; v_call: TRBV7-3; cdr3_aa: CASSPSFGDGYTF
j_call: TRBJ2-7; v_call: TRBV9; cdr3_aa: CASGAGTGYEQYF
j_call: TRBJ1-1; v_call: TRBV9; cdr3_aa: CASSTGGSDTEAFF
j_call: TRBJ2-7; v_call: TRBV5-6; cdr3_aa: CASNTGGYEQYF
j_call: TRBJ1-5; v_call: TRBV2; cdr3_aa: CASSEALQGVGQPQHF
j_call: TRBJ1-2; v_call: TRBV5-6; cdr3_aa: CASSQGTGSYGYTF
j_call: TRBJ2-1; v_call: TRBV28; cdr3_aa: CASSPRPSSYNEQFF
j_call: TRBJ2-7; v_call: TRBV20-1; cdr3_aa: CSARGLTGSMGEQYF
j_call: TRBJ2-7; v_call: TRBV6-2/TRBV6-3; cdr3_aa: CASGPSYEQYF
j_call: TRBJ2-5; v_call: TRBV12-3/TRBV12-4; cdr3_aa: CASTIGLVRETQYF
j_call: TRBJ1-1; v_call: TRBV6-4; cdr3_aa: CASSEQQHTEAFF
j_call: TRBJ2-5; v_call: TRBV12-3/TRBV12-4; cdr3_aa: CASSLWGLQETQYF
j_call: TRBJ1-2; v_call: TRBV4-3; cdr3_aa: CASSQVMRRDDGYTF
j_call: TRBJ2-7; v_call: TRBV29-1; cdr3_aa: CSGMTSDSYEQYF
j_call: TRBJ2-7; v_call: TRBV10-3; cdr3_aa: CAISESIPNRGALSYEQYF
j_call: TRBJ2-7; v_call: TRBV11-2; cdr3_aa: CASLGTDPYEQYF
j_call: TRBJ2-7; v_call: TRBV9; cdr3_aa: CASSPTGGFTSYEQYF
j_call: TRBJ2-1; v_call: TRBV12-3/TRBV12-4; cdr3_aa: CASSFGGDEQFF
j_call: TRBJ2-1; v_call: TRBV6-5; cdr3_aa: CASSIRAHNEQFF
j_call: TRBJ1-4; v_call: TRBV27; cdr3_aa: CASGTGYNEKLFF
j_call: TRBJ2-1; v_call: TRBV29-1; cdr3_aa: CSAEVGLVYNEQFF
j_call: TRBJ1-5; v_call: TRBV7-9; cdr3_aa: CASSLSSGYQPQHF
j_call: TRBJ1-2; v_call: TRBV29-1; cdr3_aa: CSVEGQGYGYTF
j_call: TRBJ2-1; v_call: TRBV29-1; cdr3_aa: CSVEGGSGGQEYNEQFF
j_call: TRBJ1-2; v_call: TRBV12-3/TRBV12-4; cdr3_aa: CASSLESWGGYTF
j_call: TRBJ2-1; v_call: TRBV29-1; cdr3_aa: CSVGAGGPYNEQFF
j_call: TRBJ2-1; v_call: TRBV29-1; cdr3_aa: CSVPGVGEQFF
j_call: TRBJ1-5; v_call: TRBV28; cdr3_aa: CASSRPGWGNQPQHF
j_call: TRBJ2-7; v_call: TRBV29-1; cdr3_aa: CSVTTTMREQYF
j_call: TRBJ2-1; v_call: TRBV29-1; cdr3_aa: CSVHSGGGDPSYNEQFF
j_call: TRBJ2-4; v_call: TRBV20-1; cdr3_aa: CSVPRAASGRGPYF
j_call: TRBJ2-3; v_call: TRBV12-3/TRBV12-4; cdr3_aa: CASSSDRRGEGGTDTQYF
j_call: TRBJ2-7; v_call: TRBV3-1; cdr3_aa: CASSIGTSGAYEQYF
j_call: TRBJ2-1; v_call: TRBV9; cdr3_aa: CASSPLSRFNEQFF
j_call: TRBJ1-1; v_call: TRBV6-6; cdr3_aa: CASSPSGTEAFF
j_call: TRBJ2-7; v_call: TRBV20-1; cdr3_aa: CSAGPAGAFYEQYF
j_call: TRBJ2-3; v_call: TRBV4-2; cdr3_aa: CASSQDLEGSNTQYF
j_call: TRBJ2-7; v_call: TRBV28; cdr3_aa: CASSFGPPGEQYF
j_call: TRBJ2-5; v_call: TRBV29-1; cdr3_aa: CTGGYQETQYF
j_call: TRBJ2-5; v_call: TRBV27; cdr3_aa: CASSLAGRPVTF
j_call: TRBJ2-1; v_call: TRBV7-3; cdr3_aa: CASSLFVGANEQFF
j_call: TRBJ2-7; v_call: TRBV29-1; cdr3_aa: CSVVAGVVHEQYF
j_call: TRBJ2-5; v_call: TRBV29-1; cdr3_aa: CSVVFGGKETQYF
j_call: TRBJ2-3; v_call: TRBV18; cdr3_aa: CASSPPVQTITDTQYF
j_call: TRBJ2-1; v_call: TRBV5-1; cdr3_aa: CASSFTGLGAGNEQFF
j_call: TRBJ2-7; v_call: TRBV4-1; cdr3_aa: CASSQVQGKVYEQYF
j_call: TRBJ2-7; v_call: TRBV10-2; cdr3_aa: CASTESPPDYEQYF
j_call: TRBJ1-1; v_call: TRBV29-1; cdr3_aa: CSVEVGGNTEAFF
j_call: TRBJ2-2; v_call: TRBV28; cdr3_aa: CASSYATSGGDTGELFF